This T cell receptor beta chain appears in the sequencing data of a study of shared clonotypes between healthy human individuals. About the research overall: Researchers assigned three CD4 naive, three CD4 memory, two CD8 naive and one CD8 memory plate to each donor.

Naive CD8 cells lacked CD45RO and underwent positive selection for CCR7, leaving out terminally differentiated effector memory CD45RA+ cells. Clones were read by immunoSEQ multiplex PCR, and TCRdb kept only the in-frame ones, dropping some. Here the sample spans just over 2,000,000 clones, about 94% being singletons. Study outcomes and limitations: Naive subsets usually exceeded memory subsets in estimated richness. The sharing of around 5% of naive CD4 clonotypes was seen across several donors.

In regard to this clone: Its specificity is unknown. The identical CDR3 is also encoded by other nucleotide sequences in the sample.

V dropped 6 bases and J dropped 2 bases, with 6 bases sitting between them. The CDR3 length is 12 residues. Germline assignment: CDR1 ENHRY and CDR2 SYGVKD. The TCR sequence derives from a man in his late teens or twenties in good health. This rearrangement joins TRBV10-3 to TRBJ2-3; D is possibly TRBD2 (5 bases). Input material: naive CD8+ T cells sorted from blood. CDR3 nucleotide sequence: TGTGCCATCAGCGGGGACACAGATACGCAGTATTTT. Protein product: CAISGDTDTQYF.